This TCR beta chain came from a study of blood T cells in healthy people across ages. Each donor was a healthy Caucasian individual from Russia, aged roughly 6 to 90. Isolation of PBMCs gave at least 7 million cells per sample. It was with a sample-barcoded 5' primer and a J-beta primer mix that a second PCR of roughly 6 to 12 cycles was run. TCRdb fed the 5' RACE reads into MiXCR, producing one record per CDR3 protein. In the table there are about 1,000,000 distinct CDR3 sequences, under 45% of which are singletons. The table lists this clonotype with a few counts. This sequence was found in a woman aged 55-69 years in good health. The sample consisted of blood.

In DNA, the CDR3 is TGCGCCAGCAGCTTGGTACCCGCACAGGGAAGGTTGGAAGCTTTCTTT. Protein product: CASSLVPAQGRLEAFF. The chain employs TRBV5-1 and TRBJ1-1; a possible D gene is TRBD1 (6 bases). The CDR3 runs 16 residues. The germline CDR1 and CDR2 sequences are SGHRS and YFSETQ. Trimming took off 0 bases at V and 8 bases at J, with 20 bases between the two ends.